This TCR beta chain is from a study of regulatory T cells in long-lasting Graves disease. Points from the study as a whole: Persistent Graves' disease cases displayed lower TCR diversity than newly diagnosed ones. Under persistent disease, TRBV28, TRBJ1-2 and TRBJ2-5 were used preferentially.

iRepertoire HTBI primers and Arm-PCR of CDR3 regions built TCR beta libraries. TCRdb reprocessed the multiplex PCR reads with MiXCR, giving one entry per CDR3 protein. The sample contains hundreds of thousands of distinct CDR3 sequences, 20% to 25% of which appear only once. Time point reported: persistent/refractory GD, antithyroid drugs over 5 years with positive TRAb. With RNA extracted from PBMCs as input, the TCR library was made. Graves' disease was diagnosed by American Thyroid Association guidelines. This clonotype was detected ten times or more. The antigen remains unidentified. V was pared by 6 bases and J by 8 bases, with 8 bases of the junction left unmatched. The CDR3 covers 14 residues.

The material sequenced was peripheral blood mononuclear cells (PBMCs), taken when the disease was refractory, from a patient treated with antithyroid drugs. This TCR was recovered from a female donor with Graves disease. This chain uses TRBV12-3 or TRBV12-4 with TRBJ1-5; 9 bases map to TRBD1. The CDR3, as DNA: TGTGCCAGCAGGGGACAGGGCCCCTCGGAGCCCCAGCATTTT. It translates to CASRGQGPSEPQHF.